The next 25 T cell receptor beta chains were all read from a single sample in a study of OX40 agonist ivuxolimab in advanced cancers. TCRdb's table, derived via immunoSEQ multiplex PCR, lists solely in-frame clones and lacks some. The table includes 20,000 to 25,000 clones, about 73% detected once. The sample consisted of CD4+ or CD8+ T cells sorted from blood, taken in a trial of the OX40 agonist ivuxolimab. The receptors come from an adult with an advanced solid tumor such as melanoma, head and neck, liver or kidney cancer.

The chain links TRBV5-1 to TRBJ2-3; TRBD1 agrees at 9 bases. Germline-derived CDR1 and CDR2 are SGHRS and YFSETQ. This CDR3 region has 16 residues. V shed 4 bases and J 2 bases; nucleotides not matched to a gene: 8. CDR3 coding DNA: TGCGCCAGCAGCCCTAAACAGGGGGCGACCACAGATACGCAGTATTTT. This gives the protein CASSPKQGATTDTQYF.

The gene calls are TRBV27 and TRBJ1-5; D gene uncertain. Looked up from germline, CDR1 is MNHEY and CDR2 is SMNVEV (reference sequence). This CDR3 is built from 17 residues. V was cut by 2 bases and J by 0 bases, with 14 bases left in between. CDR3 amino acids: CASSLKAVGYSNQPQHF. The DNA of the CDR3 is TGTGCCAGCAGTTTAAAGGCGGTGGGTTATAGCAATCAGCCCCAGCATTTT.

This chain joins TRBV5-5 and TRBJ2-2; 8 nucleotides match TRBD2. The ends lost 2 bases at V and 5 bases at J; junction bases unmatched: 8. In germline, CDR1 is SGHKS, CDR2 YYEKEE (reference sequence). The CDR3 runs to 16 residues. The CDR3 region has the DNA TGTGCCAGCAGCTTACTAGCGGCCGAAGGGACCGGGGAGCTGTTTTTT. This sequence encodes CASSLLAAEGTGELFF.

CDR3 protein: CASSQDGDINTGELFF. The DNA of the CDR3 is TGCGCCAGCAGCCAAGATGGGGACATTAACACCGGGGAGCTGTTTTTT. The V gene is TRBV4-3, the J gene TRBJ2-2; D perhaps matches TRBD1 (6 bases). This CDR3 comprises 16 residues. The germline V and J ends were trimmed by 0 bases and 2 bases, with 10 bases remaining between them. Germline CDR1 is LGHNA and CDR2 is YSLEER.

V and J are TRBV4-1 and TRBJ2-7; weak D call: TRBD2 (6 bases). The CDR3 length is 17 residues. Germline CDR1 MGHRA, CDR2 YSYEKL. V lost 0 bases to trimming and J lost 0 bases, with 15 bases between them. CDR3 sequence reads: CASSQDAGFSDSYEQYF. DNA of the CDR3: TGCGCCAGCAGCCAAGATGCGGGGTTTAGCGACTCCTACGAGCAGTACTTC.

The genes are TRBV5-1 and TRBJ2-7, with 12 bases matching TRBD2. The CDR3 extends over 16 amino acids. The junction had 13 bases not matched to a gene; V was cut back by 4 bases and J by 8 bases. Germline V lookup: CDR1 SGHRS, CDR2 YFSETQ. CDR3 DNA: TGCGCCAGCAGCCCATTTGACGGACTAGCGGGGTCCCAGCAGTACTTC. It translates to CASSPFDGLAGSQQYF.

The chain uses TRBV4-1 and TRBJ2-2; D remains unclear. Per the germline V gene, CDR1 is MGHRA and CDR2 is YSYEKL. Between the trimmed V and J ends, which lost 1 base and 2 bases, there was a span of 14 bases. This CDR3 contains 17 residues. This chain's CDR3 is CASSQVFGGANTGELFF. CDR3 bases: TGCGCCAGCAGCCAAGTCTTCGGCGGCGCCAACACCGGGGAGCTGTTTTTT.

CDR3 region: CASRGFVADTQYF. CDR3 nucleotides: TGTGCCAGCAGGGGATTTGTGGCAGATACGCAGTATTTT. J is TRBJ2-3 and V is TRBV6-5; D call uncertain. The germline V gene encodes CDR1 MNHEY and CDR2 SVGAGI. The CDR3 extends over 13 amino acids. V was cut by 6 bases and J by 4 bases, with 11 bases left in between.

The gene calls are TRBV6-5 and TRBJ2-7; 9 positions agree with TRBD1. The CDR3 runs to 15 residues. The V gene end was trimmed by 5 bases and the J gene end by 3 bases; junction bases not matched to a gene: 8. Germline V gene data show CDR1 as MNHEY and CDR2 as SVGAGI. CDR3 DNA: TGTGCCAGCAGTGCCGGGACAGGGCGAATCTACGAGCAGTACTTC. It yields the protein CASSAGTGRIYEQYF.

The J gene is TRBJ2-1, the V gene TRBV28, with a tentative D call TRBD1 (5 bases). The CDR3 runs to 17 residues. V was shortened by 5 bases and J by 7 bases, with 24 bases between the two germline ends. Germline CDR1 and CDR2: MDHEN and SYDVKM. CDR3 amino acids: CASSRKKTVSSRNEQFF. The CDR3 DNA sequence: TGTGCCAGCAGTAGAAAAAAGACAGTTTCCTCGAGGAATGAGCAGTTCTTC.

The chain's CDR3 is CASSLMGAGEQYF. The DNA for the CDR3 is TGCGCCAGCAGCTTGATGGGGGCCGGAGAGCAGTACTTC. V is TRBV5-1 and J is TRBJ2-7; TRBD1 is a possible D gene (6 bases). Germline CDR1 reads SGHRS; CDR2 reads YFSETQ. The CDR3 length is 13 residues. V gave up 1 base and J gave up 7 bases, with 12 bases separating them.

This chain's CDR3 is CASSEVWEREKLFF. CDR3 sequence (DNA): TGTGCCAGCAGTGAAGTCTGGGAAAGGGAAAAACTGTTTTTT. The gene calls are TRBV6-1 and TRBJ1-4, with unresolved D. In germline, CDR1 is MNHNS, CDR2 SASEGT. This CDR3 has 14 residues. V shed 1 base and J shed 8 bases, with 11 bases lying between them.

The V gene is TRBV29-1, the J gene TRBJ2-2; 9 bases fit TRBD2. Germline-derived CDR1 and CDR2 are SQVTM and ANQGSEA. The J segment lost 3 bases and the V segment lost 4 bases, leaving 3 bases of the junction unmatched. The CDR3 has 14 residues. The CDR3: CSVGVAGDTGELFF. The CDR3 nucleotides are TGCAGCGTTGGGGTAGCGGGAGACACCGGGGAGCTGTTTTTT.

The genes are TRBV5-1 and TRBJ2-1; D is perhaps TRBD2 (5 bases). CDR1 is SGHRS, CDR2 YFSETQ, per germline. The CDR3 covers 16 residues. Deletions cut 6 bases from V and 0 bases from J, with 16 bases between. The CDR3 sequence: CASTLAGGSSYNEQFF. For the CDR3, the DNA is TGCGCCAGCACTCTGGCGGGCGGAAGCTCCTACAATGAGCAGTTCTTC.

This chain uses TRBV19 with TRBJ2-7; D is ambiguous. There are 15 residues in the CDR3. CDR1 is LNHDA, CDR2 SQIVND, per germline (reference sequence). V lost 3 bases, J lost 5 bases, and 17 bases lay in between. The CDR3 sequence is CASSISRQAYDEQYF. The CDR3 DNA reads as TGTGCCAGTAGTATTTCCAGGCAGGCTTACGACGAGCAGTACTTC.

This clone showed up just a few times. The rearrangement joins TRBV7-9 to TRBJ2-5; D is unresolved. The CDR3 has 12 amino acids. The germline V and J ends were trimmed by 1 base and 5 bases, with 5 bases remaining between them. Germline CDR1 reads SEHNR; CDR2 reads FQNEAQ (reference sequence). This chain's CDR3 is CASSLDFETQYF. CDR3 DNA sequence: TGTGCCAGCAGCTTAGATTTTGAGACCCAGTACTTC.

The chain joins TRBV6-4 to TRBJ2-3; 14 bases are a match to TRBD2. In germline, CDR1 is MRHNA, CDR2 SNTAGT. Trimming at V came to 0 bases and at J to 4 bases, leaving 0 bases not matched to a gene. The CDR3 has 16 residues. CDR3 sequence: CASSDSTSGGADTQYF. The CDR3 bases are TGTGCCAGCAGTGACTCGACTAGCGGGGGGGCAGATACGCAGTATTTT.

The V call is TRBV11-1, the J call TRBJ1-3; D is perhaps TRBD1 (5 bases). Between the trimmed V and J ends, which lost 5 bases and 0 bases, there was a span of 14 bases. This CDR3 has 16 residues. Looked up from germline, CDR1 is SGHAT and CDR2 is FQDESV (reference sequence). This chain's CDR3 is CASSNKAGDSGNTIYF. The CDR3, as DNA: TGTGCCAGCAGCAACAAGGCGGGGGACTCTGGAAACACCATATATTTT.

The chain uses TRBV2 and TRBJ2-7; 7 nucleotides line up with TRBD1. The CDR3 spans 13 residues. V dropped 6 bases and J dropped 3; count of bases not matched to a gene: 5. Germline loops: CDR1 SNHLY, CDR2 FYNNEI. The CDR3 spells CASRPTGYYEQYF. For the CDR3, the DNA is TGTGCCAGCAGGCCGACAGGGTACTACGAGCAGTACTTC. The whole variable domain, remainder taken from reference TRBV2 and TRBJ2-7, is EPEVTQTPSHQVTQMGQEVILRCVPISNHLYFYWYRQILGQKVEFLVSFYNNEISEKSEIFDDQFSVERPDGSNFTLKIRSTKLEDSAMYFCASRPTGYYEQYFGPGTRLTVT.

The chain recombines TRBV19 with TRBJ1-1; D might be TRBD1 (5 bases). Trimming stripped 1 base from V and 3 bases from J, with 12 bases between. Per the germline V gene, CDR1 is LNHDA and CDR2 is SQIVND (reference sequence). The CDR3 is made up of 15 amino acids. This chain's CDR3 is CASSIVSRGDTEAFF. DNA for the CDR3: TGTGCCAGTAGTATAGTGTCAAGGGGAGACACTGAAGCTTTCTTT.

The chain uses TRBV7-2 and TRBJ2-1; TRBD2 might be the D (6 bases). Trimming removed 5 bases at V and 2 bases at J, with 13 bases between. The CDR3 has 15 residues. Per the germline V gene, CDR1 is SGHTA and CDR2 is FQGNSA. CDR3 sequence reads: CASSVGGAAYNEQFF. The CDR3 DNA reads TGTGCCAGCAGCGTAGGCGGGGCAGCCTACAATGAGCAGTTCTTC.

The CDR3 protein is CASSISGAYEQYF. As DNA, the CDR3 is TGTGCCAGTAGTATAAGTGGAGCCTACGAGCAGTACTTC. V and J are TRBV19 and TRBJ2-7; D gene uncertain. Germline V gene data show CDR1 as LNHDA and CDR2 as SQIVND (reference sequence). The CDR3 contains 13 residues. Deletions cut 2 bases from V and 2 bases from J, with 7 bases between.

Here the CDR3 reads CASSSASGGASHNTYEQYF. CDR3 nucleotide sequence: TGTGCCAGTAGTTCGGCTAGCGGGGGTGCCTCACATAATACCTACGAGCAGTACTTC. This chain uses TRBV19 with TRBJ2-7; 10 nucleotides line up with TRBD2. This CDR3 region has 19 residues. Germline V CDR1 and CDR2: LNHDA, SQIVND (reference sequence). Losses at the gene ends were 5 bases for V and 2 bases for J; bases not matched to a gene: 18.

This sequence joins TRBV7-9 and TRBJ1-1; 8 positions match TRBD1. The ends lost 3 bases at V and 5 bases at J; junction bases unmatched: 8. The CDR3 has 15 residues. Germline CDR1 reads SEHNR; CDR2 reads FQNEAQ (reference sequence). The CDR3 coding sequence is TGTGCCAGCAGCTTCCCACAGGGGGATGGGACTGAAGCTTTCTTT. Protein product: CASSFPQGDGTEAFF.

This clone is deemed medium-sized. The chain recombines TRBV6-4 with TRBJ2-7, with D hard to call. CDR1 is MRHNA and CDR2 is SNTAGT in the germline V gene. V lost 3 bases and J 5 bases, leaving 11 bases between the germline ends. This CDR3 has 13 residues. In DNA, the CDR3 is TGTGCCAGCAGTGAGTCTCCGCGGCACGAGCAGTACTTC. Encoded protein: CASSESPRHEQYF.